The present T cell receptor beta chain was sequenced within a study of cytomegalovirus exposure and HLA in healthy donors. Trimming stripped 5 bases from V and 6 bases from J, with 14 bases between. CDR3 length: 13 amino acids. Per germline, CDR1 SGHTA and CDR2 FQGTGA. Amplification used 60 Vbeta primers and 13 Jbeta primers. Produced via immunoSEQ multiplex PCR; TCRdb's table is partial and in-frame only. The sample gives approximately 120,000 clones, over 60% of which show up once; more than 3% is in the top ten. This sequence joins TRBV7-3 and TRBJ2-7, with a possible D match to TRBD1 (7 bases). Sample: PBMCs. The source of this sequence is a man younger than 40 in good health and CMV-seronegative. This chain's CDR3 is CASSIGQGGEQYF. Here the CDR3 DNA reads TGTGCCAGCAGCATCGGGCAGGGGGGCGAGCAGTACTTC.